The 23 T cell receptor beta chains below were found in one sample sequenced in a study of cytomegalovirus exposure and HLA in healthy donors. Primers included in the PCR were 60 Vbeta and 13 Jbeta primers. Here immunoSEQ multiplex PCR was the method, and the copy in TCRdb shows in-frame clones only, minus some. The table includes around 130,000 clones, around 77% detected once. Sequencing was performed on PBMCs. These TCRs come from a man aged 18 to 29 in good health and CMV-seropositive.

The chain links TRBV6-1 to TRBJ2-2, with D tentatively TRBD2 (6 bases). Trimming pared 8 bases from V and 7 bases from J, leaving 11 bases between. Germline loops: CDR1 MNHNS, CDR2 SASEGT. This CDR3 region has 12 residues. CDR3 region: CASAEGYGELFF. The CDR3 DNA reads as TGTGCCAGCGCGGAGGGTTACGGGGAGCTGTTTTTT.

The CDR3 nucleotides are TGTGCCAGCAGCTTAGGTACGGGCACAGATACGCAGTATTTT. Translating it yields CASSLGTGTDTQYF. J is TRBJ2-3 and V is TRBV7-3; unclear D gene. The CDR3 spans 14 residues. Germline CDR1 is SGHTA and CDR2 is FQGTGA. Trimming removed 2 bases from V and 1 base from J, with 7 bases in between.

V gene TRBV11-2 combines with J gene TRBJ2-1; 11 nucleotides line up with TRBD2. The CDR3 consists of 16 residues. The V gene end was trimmed by 6 bases and the J gene end by 8 bases; junction bases not matched to a gene: 12. Germline V gene lookup returns CDR1 SGHAT and CDR2 FQNNGV. The DNA for the CDR3 is TGTGCCAGCAGTCCCTTTAGCGGGGGGGCCCGGGATGAGCAGTTCTTC. It yields the protein CASSPFSGGARDEQFF.

This clone was counted once. The chain joins TRBV13 to TRBJ2-6; 8 bases match TRBD1. V trimming: 3 bases; J trimming: 5 bases; junction bases outside the gene matches: 3. Looked up from germline, CDR1 is PRHDT and CDR2 is FYEKMQ (reference sequence). This CDR3 region has 15 residues. In DNA, the CDR3 is TGTGCCAGCAGCTTTGGACAGGGCTGGGCCAACGTCCTGACTTTC. This codes for CASSFGQGWANVLTF.

The chain combines TRBV11-3 with TRBJ1-2; D gene uncertain. The CDR3 loop spans 13 amino acids. Deletions cut 7 bases from V and 5 bases from J, with 14 bases between. Per the germline V gene, CDR1 is SGHNT and CDR2 is YENEEA. CDR3 coding DNA: TGTGCCAGCAACTACGGGGATGGTTATGGCTACACCTTC. Translating gives CASNYGDGYGYTF.

The chain recombines TRBV6-1 with TRBJ1-5, with TRBD1 as a possible D gene (6 bases). This CDR3 is built from 15 residues. The germline gives CDR1 MNHNS, CDR2 SASEGT. CDR3 nucleotide sequence: TGTGCTACGGGCGGGGGCAGGGGATGGGATCAGCCCCAGCATTTT. This translates into CATGGGRGWDQPQHF.

This clone has a handful of counts. J is TRBJ1-1 and V is TRBV4-1; tentative D call: TRBD1 (5 bases). The germline CDR1 and CDR2 sequences are MGHRA and YSYEKL. CDR3 size: 15 residues. V was shortened by 4 bases and J by 0 bases, with 12 bases between the two germline ends. The CDR3 spells CASSLVGRVNTEAFF. The CDR3 nucleotides read TGCGCCAGCAGCCTCGTAGGCAGGGTGAACACTGAAGCTTTCTTT.

The J gene is TRBJ1-2, the V gene TRBV30; TRBD1 aligns across 12 bases. The CDR3 spans 15 residues. Germline CDR1 GTSNPN, CDR2 SVGIG (reference sequence). V gave up 0 bases and J gave up 4 bases; unmatched junction bases: 3. CDR3 sequence: CAWSVGTGGLYGYTF. CDR3 bases: TGTGCCTGGAGTGTAGGGACAGGGGGCCTCTATGGCTACACCTTC. The variable domain in full, with the rest retrieved from reference TRBV30 and TRBJ1-2, is SQTIHQWPATLVQPVGSPLSLECTVEGTSNPNLYWYRQAAGRGLQLLFYSVGIGQISSEVPQNLSASRPQDRQFILSSKKLLLSDSGFYLCAWSVGTGGLYGYTFGSGTRLTVV.

The rearrangement joins TRBV7-8 to TRBJ2-7; D is undetermined. V dropped 5 bases and J dropped 0 bases, with 17 bases sitting between them. Germline values: CDR1 SGHVS, CDR2 FQNEAQ. The CDR3 has 16 residues. The CDR3 DNA reads TGTGCCAGCAGCCCAACTGCGGTGCTGTACTCCTACGAGCAGTACTTC. Translating it yields CASSPTAVLYSYEQYF.

The chain recombines TRBV6-5 with TRBJ2-7; D is ambiguous. V was cut by 5 bases and J by 3 bases, with 8 bases left in between. CDR3 size: 12 residues. Germline V gene lookup returns CDR1 MNHEY and CDR2 SVGAGI. This CDR3 reads CASSVPYYEQYF. The CDR3 nucleotides read TGTGCCAGCAGTGTTCCCTACTACGAGCAGTACTTC.

The chain employs TRBV5-4 and TRBJ2-3; D uncertain. The CDR3 covers 16 residues. V was trimmed by 4 bases and J by 0 bases, leaving 15 bases between them. Germline-derived CDR1 and CDR2 are SGHNT and YYREEE (reference sequence). The CDR3 nucleotides are TGTGCCAGCAGCCCGTCGCGACACTCCAGCACAGATACGCAGTATTTT. It encodes CASSPSRHSSTDTQYF.

This chain joins TRBV5-1 and TRBJ1-1, with D possibly being TRBD1 (5 bases). The V end lost 4 bases, the J end lost 1 base, and 5 bases lay between the germline ends. The CDR3 loop spans 12 amino acids. Germline CDR1 is SGHRS and CDR2 is YFSETQ. The CDR3 protein is CASSTGNTEAFF. The CDR3, as DNA: TGCGCCAGCAGCACAGGGAACACTGAAGCTTTCTTT.

This clone showed up just once. The V call is TRBV25-1, the J call TRBJ2-3, with a weak D call TRBD1 (6 bases). Germline CDR1 reads MGHDK; CDR2 reads SYGVNS. The CDR3 runs to 13 residues. Trimming stripped 4 bases from V and 1 base from J, with 6 bases between. This CDR3 reads CASSAGGTDTQYF. DNA for the CDR3: TGTGCCAGCAGTGCAGGGGGCACAGATACGCAGTATTTT.

This clone was detected only once. The chain is built from TRBV28 and TRBJ2-5; 10 bases match TRBD2. The CDR3 is 16 amino acids. Germline values: CDR1 MDHEN, CDR2 SYDVKM. J was trimmed by 1 base and V by 6 bases; bases with no gene match: 8. CDR3 DNA: TGTGCCAGCAGCCCGTGGGAGCGGGGGGGCCAAGAGACCCAGTACTTC. This translates into CASSPWERGGQETQYF.

This rearrangement joins TRBV5-1 to TRBJ1-5; D gene unclear. From germline, CDR1 is SGHRS and CDR2 YFSETQ. The CDR3 totals 15 residues. V was pared by 0 bases and J by 1 base, with 8 bases between. CDR3 protein: CASSLGSGSNQPQHF. The CDR3 DNA reads TGCGCCAGCAGCTTGGGGTCGGGGAGCAATCAGCCCCAGCATTTT.

As concerns this clone: Within the sample, other DNA sequences also encode this same CDR3. The chain combines TRBV6-1 with TRBJ1-1; D is ambiguous. The CDR3 runs 13 residues. CDR1 is MNHNS, CDR2 SASEGT, per germline. V shed 4 bases and J shed 1 base, with 7 bases lying between them. The CDR3 region is CASSVSENTEAFF. The CDR3 DNA is TGTGCCAGCAGTGTATCAGAGAACACTGAAGCTTTCTTT.

The sample holds one count of this clone. The CDR3 here is CASSVSEGGARSYNEQFF. The CDR3 nucleotides read TGTGCCAGCAGCGTATCGGAAGGGGGGGCCCGCTCCTACAATGAGCAGTTCTTC. The V gene is TRBV14, the J gene TRBJ2-1, with D perhaps matching TRBD2 (7 bases). The germline V gene encodes CDR1 SGHDN and CDR2 FVKESK. The length of the CDR3 is 18 residues. The V end lost 5 bases, the J end lost 0 bases, and 20 bases lay between the germline ends.

This clone was observed once. The chain employs TRBV7-9 and TRBJ2-7; D gene uncertain. The germline gives CDR1 SEHNR, CDR2 FQNEAQ (reference sequence). Between the trimmed V and J ends, which lost 2 bases and 2 bases, there was a span of 7 bases. This CDR3 spans 13 amino acids. The CDR3 region has the DNA TGTGCCAGCAGCTTACCGGGTACCTACGAGCAGTACTTC. Translating it yields CASSLPGTYEQYF.

J is TRBJ2-3 and V is TRBV7-8; TRBD2 aligns across 7 bases. The CDR3 is made up of 20 amino acids. Trimming cost V 5 bases and J 2 bases; bases outside gene matches: 22. Germline V gives CDR1 SGHVS, CDR2 FQNEAQ. The CDR3 region is CASSRLIPGGSAYLTDTQYF. The CDR3 DNA sequence: TGTGCCAGCAGCAGGCTGATACCGGGAGGCAGCGCTTACCTCACAGATACGCAGTATTTT. The whole variable domain, filled in from reference TRBV7-8 and TRBJ2-3, reads GAGVSQSPRYKVAKRGQDVALRCDPISGHVSLFWYQQALGQGPEFLTYFQNEAQLDKSGLPSDRFFAERPEGSVSTLKIQRTQQEDSAVYLCASSRLIPGGSAYLTDTQYFGPGTRLTVL.

The chain employs TRBV5-4 and TRBJ1-1; D might be TRBD1 (6 bases). Germline CDR1 SGHNT, CDR2 YYREEE (reference sequence). The CDR3 covers 14 residues. Trimming cost V 7 bases and J 4 bases, with 17 bases left between them. CDR3 sequence reads: CASGFIDRITEAFF. The CDR3 bases are TGTGCCAGCGGATTCATCGACAGGATCACTGAAGCTTTCTTT.

This clone was recorded a few times. The chain employs TRBV12-1 and TRBJ2-4; the table's TRBD2 call for D was not verified on the DNA. TRBV12-1 is shown as a pseudogene. CDR3 length: 16 amino acids. The CDR3 sequence is CASSFSGLLAKNIQYF. In DNA, the CDR3 is TGTGCCAGCAGCTTTTCGGGTTTACTAGCCAAAAACATTCAGTACTTC.

The chain carries TRBV29-1 and TRBJ1-3; tentatively, D is TRBD1 (6 bases). V lost 1 base and J lost 5, with 18 bases in between. Germline CDR1 SQVTM, CDR2 ANQGSEA. The CDR3 loop spans 16 amino acids. The CDR3 bases are TGCAGCGTTGAAGTCCCATCAGGGGCTAAACGAAACACCATATATTTT. Its protein is CSVEVPSGAKRNTIYF.

The V call is TRBV5-1, the J call TRBJ1-4; a possible D gene is TRBD1 (6 bases). The CDR3 extends over 18 amino acids. Germline V gene sequence: CDR1 SGHRS, CDR2 YFSETQ. The germline V and J ends were trimmed by 2 bases and 3 bases, with 20 bases remaining between them. CDR3 in amino acids: CASSFAGHRAGANEKLFF. CDR3 sequence (DNA): TGCGCCAGCAGCTTCGCCGGACACAGGGCGGGAGCTAATGAAAAACTGTTTTTT.